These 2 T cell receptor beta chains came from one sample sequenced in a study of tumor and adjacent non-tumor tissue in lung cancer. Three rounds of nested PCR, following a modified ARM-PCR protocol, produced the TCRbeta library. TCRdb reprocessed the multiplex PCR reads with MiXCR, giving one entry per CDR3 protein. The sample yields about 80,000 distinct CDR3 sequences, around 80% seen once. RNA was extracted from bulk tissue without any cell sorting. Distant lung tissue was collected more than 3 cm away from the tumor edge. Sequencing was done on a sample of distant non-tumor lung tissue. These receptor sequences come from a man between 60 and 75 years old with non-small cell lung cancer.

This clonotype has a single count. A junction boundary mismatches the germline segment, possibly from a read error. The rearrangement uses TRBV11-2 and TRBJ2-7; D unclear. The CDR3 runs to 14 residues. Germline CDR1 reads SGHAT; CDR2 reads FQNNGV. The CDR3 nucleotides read TGTGTCAGCAGCGTACTGCACAGTTCCTACGAGCAGTACTTC. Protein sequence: CVSSVLHSSYEQYF.

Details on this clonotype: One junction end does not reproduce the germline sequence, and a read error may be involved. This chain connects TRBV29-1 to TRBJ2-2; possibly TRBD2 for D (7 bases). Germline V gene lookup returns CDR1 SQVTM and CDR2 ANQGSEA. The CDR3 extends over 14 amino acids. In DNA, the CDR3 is TGCAGCGTTGAGGGGGGGACATACACCGAGGAGCTGTTTTTT. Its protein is CSVEGGTYTEELFF.